Following are 22 T cell receptor beta chains from one sample sequenced in a study of PD-L1 blockade in urothelial cancer. The time point is: pretreatment peripheral blood. Libraries were prepared by immunoSEQ multiplex PCR; TCRdb keeps only in-frame clonotypes and omits some of them. The sample records roughly 54,000 clones, around 85% being singletons. This material consisted of PBMCs, taken around atezolizumab (anti-PD-L1) treatment. These TCRs come from a woman aged 60-75 years with urothelial cancer.

The rearrangement uses TRBV6-1 and TRBJ2-3, with 11 nucleotides matching TRBD2. Germline V gives CDR1 MNHNS, CDR2 SASEGT. This CDR3 is 15 amino acids long. J lost 2 bases, V lost 6 bases, and 4 bases had no gene match. The CDR3 sequence is CASRVAGGNTDTQYF. CDR3 bases: TGTGCCAGCAGGGTAGCGGGGGGGAACACAGATACGCAGTATTTT.

The chain uses TRBV18 and TRBJ2-1; 7 bases map to TRBD2. The CDR3 totals 15 residues. Losses at the gene ends were 3 bases for V and 0 bases for J; bases not matched to a gene: 2. CDR1 is KGHSH, CDR2 LQKENI, per germline. DNA for the CDR3: TGTGCCAGCTCACCGCTAGCGGACTCCTACAATGAGCAGTTCTTC. Its protein is CASSPLADSYNEQFF.

This clone has just one count. The gene calls are TRBV7-2 and TRBJ1-5, with TRBD1 as a possible D gene (5 bases). CDR1 is SGHTA and CDR2 is FQGNSA in the germline V gene. This CDR3 has 13 residues. V lost 5 bases and J 4 bases, leaving 9 bases between the germline ends. The CDR3 coding sequence is TGTGCCAGCAGCCCCGGGGGGAATCAGCCCCAGCATTTT. Its protein product is CASSPGGNQPQHF.

The genes are TRBV6-6 and TRBJ2-7; 10 nucleotides align to TRBD1. The CDR3 is 15 residues long. The ends lost 6 bases at V and 4 bases at J; junction bases unmatched: 9. Germline V gene sequence: CDR1 MNHNY, CDR2 SVGAGI (reference sequence). Written as DNA, the CDR3 is TGTGCCAGCAGCCCCCGGGACAGGGGTCGATACGAGCAGTACTTC. Translating it yields CASSPRDRGRYEQYF.

The chain has TRBV5-4 and TRBJ2-7, with TRBD2 matching 10 bases. Germline CDR1 reads SGHNT; CDR2 reads YYREEE (reference sequence). The CDR3 sequence is 16 residues long. V shed 0 bases and J 5 bases; nucleotides not matched to a gene: 8. The CDR3 loop reads CASSLGFGGLADEQYF. CDR3 bases: TGTGCCAGCAGCTTGGGCTTCGGCGGACTAGCGGACGAGCAGTACTTC.

The genes are TRBV7-2 and TRBJ2-2, with D possibly matching TRBD2 (5 bases). Germline assignment: CDR1 SGHTA and CDR2 FQGNSA. With 5 bases removed from V and 6 bases from J, the gap between germline ends came to 13 bases. The CDR3 runs to 14 residues. This chain's CDR3 is CASSLTSKAGELFF. The CDR3 nucleotides read TGTGCCAGCAGCCTCACTAGTAAGGCCGGGGAGCTGTTTTTT.

This clone showed up just once. The chain recombines TRBV7-3 with TRBJ2-1; 7 bases match TRBD2. V trimming: 4 bases; J trimming: 2 bases; junction bases outside the gene matches: 14. Germline CDR1 and CDR2: SGHTA and FQGTGA. The CDR3 runs 18 residues. The CDR3 sequence: CASSSPTGSLAAYNEQFF. DNA for the CDR3: TGTGCCAGCAGCTCCCCAACGGGGTCTCTAGCGGCCTACAATGAGCAGTTCTTC. Variable domain in full (rest from reference TRBV7-3 and TRBJ2-1): GAGVSQTPSNKVTEKGKYVELRCDPISGHTALYWYRQSLGQGPEFLIYFQGTGAADDSGLPNDRFFAVRPEGSVSTLKIQRTERGDSAVYLCASSSPTGSLAAYNEQFFGPGTRLTVL.

J is TRBJ2-1 and V is TRBV5-1; 12 nucleotides agree with TRBD2. The trim removed 3 bases at V and 4 bases at J, leaving 2 bases unmatched. CDR3 length equals 15 residues. Germline CDR1 is SGHRS and CDR2 is YFSETQ. The CDR3 is CASSSGLAGYNEQFF. The CDR3 DNA follows: TGCGCCAGCAGCTCCGGACTAGCGGGGTACAATGAGCAGTTCTTC.

This clone was seen once. The gene calls are TRBV2 and TRBJ2-3; 14 nucleotides align to TRBD2. The trim removed 7 bases at V and 4 bases at J, leaving 7 bases unmatched. The CDR3 consists of 16 residues. The V gene's germline CDR1 is SNHLY and CDR2 FYNNEI. The CDR3, as DNA: TGTGCCAGCACCCTGGGACTAGCGGGAGCCGCAGATACGCAGTATTTT. Amino acid sequence: CASTLGLAGAADTQYF.

This clone appeared a single time. J is TRBJ1-2 and V is TRBV9, with D possibly TRBD1 on 5 matching bases. Between the trimmed V and J ends, which lost 4 bases and 2 bases, there was a span of 18 bases. Germline CDR1 reads SGDLS; CDR2 reads YYNGEE. CDR3 length: 16 amino acids. The CDR3 nucleotides are TGTGCCAGCAGCCCGGGGGGTGGCAATCTAAACTATGGCTACACCTTC. Encoded protein: CASSPGGGNLNYGYTF.

The rearrangement uses TRBV15 and TRBJ1-2; 10 nucleotides align to TRBD1. Germline V gene sequence: CDR1 LNHNV, CDR2 YYDKDF (reference sequence). The CDR3 is made up of 14 amino acids. V gave up 1 base and J gave up 4 bases; unmatched junction bases: 0. The CDR3 DNA sequence: TGTGCCACCAGCAGAGGGACAGGGGGCTATGGCTACACCTTC. Its translation is CATSRGTGGYGYTF. The complete variable domain, with remaining parts taken from reference TRBV15 and TRBJ1-2, reads DAMVIQNPRYQVTQFGKPVTLSCSQTLNHNVMYWYQQKSSQAPKLLFHYYDKDFNNEADTPDNFQSRRPNTSFCFLDIRSPGLGDTAMYLCATSRGTGGYGYTFGSGTRLTVV.

The rearrangement links TRBV16 to TRBJ1-2; no definite D call. Germline V CDR1 and CDR2: KGHSY, FQNENV. The CDR3 is 14 residues long. Trimming stripped 3 bases from V and 0 bases from J, with 8 bases between. CDR3 protein: CASSHQRANYGYTF. As DNA, the CDR3 is TGTGCCAGCAGCCATCAGAGGGCTAACTATGGCTACACCTTC.

The chain carries TRBV2 and TRBJ2-1; D may be TRBD2 (5 bases). The CDR3 spans 13 residues. Trimming took off 11 bases at V and 9 bases at J, with 20 bases between the two ends. CDR1 and CDR2 (germline): SNHLY, FYNNEI. CDR3 loop: CAGRTRAVREQFF. CDR3 DNA: TGTGCCGGCCGGACTCGTGCGGTACGTGAGCAGTTCTTC.

The gene calls are TRBV15 and TRBJ1-5; D gene ambiguous. The germline gives CDR1 LNHNV, CDR2 YYDKDF (reference sequence). The germline V and J ends were trimmed by 6 bases and 2 bases, with 14 bases remaining between them. The CDR3 spans 15 residues. CDR3 bases: TGTGCCACCAGTCCGGGAAGCAGTGGCAATCAGCCCCAGCATTTT. This translates into CATSPGSSGNQPQHF.

The rearrangement links TRBV6-1 to TRBJ2-1, with TRBD2 matching 13 bases. There are 16 residues in the CDR3. J was trimmed by 2 bases and V by 4 bases; bases with no gene match: 2. Germline CDR1 reads MNHNS; CDR2 reads SASEGT. In DNA form, the CDR3 reads TGTGCCAGCAGTGGGACTAGCGGGAGAACCTACAATGAGCAGTTCTTC. It is translated as CASSGTSGRTYNEQFF.

The V call is TRBV27, the J call TRBJ1-1, with TRBD1 matching over 7 bases. The trim removed 7 bases at V and 4 bases at J, leaving 24 bases unmatched. Germline-derived CDR1 and CDR2 are MNHEY and SMNVEV (reference sequence). CDR3 length: 19 residues. This chain's CDR3 is CASTQRGQGVGIRITEAFF. The CDR3 bases are TGTGCCAGCACCCAACGCGGGCAGGGGGTCGGTATTCGTATCACTGAAGCTTTCTTT.

The chain carries TRBV2 and TRBJ1-1; unclear D gene. CDR3 length: 14 amino acids. Deletions cut 4 bases from V and 3 bases from J, with 12 bases between. CDR1 SNHLY and CDR2 FYNNEI come from the germline V gene. Here the CDR3 reads CASSALRRDTEAFF. CDR3 nucleotide sequence: TGTGCCAGCAGTGCCCTTAGGAGAGACACTGAAGCTTTCTTT.

This chain uses TRBV11-3 with TRBJ1-1, with no clear D. The length of the CDR3 is 13 residues. V dropped 2 bases and J dropped 5 bases, with 9 bases sitting between them. Germline CDR1 reads SGHNT; CDR2 reads YENEEA. The CDR3 region has the DNA TGTGCCAGCAGCTTACATCAGAGGACTGAAGCTTTCTTT. This codes for CASSLHQRTEAFF.

The chain has TRBV9 and TRBJ2-2; 8 bases are a match to TRBD1. V dropped 3 bases and J dropped 6; count of bases not matched to a gene: 10. The CDR3 is made up of 16 amino acids. Germline CDR1 and CDR2: SGDLS and YYNGEE. CDR3 protein: CASSARGTGPSGELFF. In DNA, the CDR3 is TGTGCCAGCAGCGCCCGGGGGACAGGTCCATCCGGGGAGCTGTTTTTT.

The V and J genes are TRBV19 and TRBJ2-7, with D perhaps TRBD1 (6 bases). Trimming shortened V by 6 bases and J by 3 bases, and 18 bases separated the two germline ends. Looked up from germline, CDR1 is LNHDA and CDR2 is SQIVND (reference sequence). This CDR3 is built from 15 residues. The DNA for the CDR3 is TGTGCCAGTAGCCCCGACAGGATGGGGGTCTACGAGCAGTACTTC. Protein sequence: CASSPDRMGVYEQYF.

This clone has just one count. The chain couples TRBV29-1 to TRBJ1-4; 8 positions agree with TRBD1. There are 13 residues in the CDR3. In germline, CDR1 is SQVTM, CDR2 ANQGSEA. Trimming at V came to 6 bases and at J to 8 bases, leaving 8 bases not matched to a gene. The CDR3, as DNA: TGCAGCGTCATTCAGGGGGCGCAGGAAAAACTGTTTTTT. This sequence encodes CSVIQGAQEKLFF.

The rearrangement links TRBV19 to TRBJ1-2; tentative D call: TRBD1 (6 bases). The CDR3 consists of 14 residues. V gave up 6 bases and J gave up 1 base, with 12 bases separating them. CDR1 is LNHDA, CDR2 SQIVND, per germline (reference sequence). This CDR3 is CASRGGGLNYGYTF. CDR3 DNA sequence: TGTGCCAGTAGAGGCGGGGGGCTTAACTATGGCTACACCTTC. The entire variable domain, with the rest obtained from reference TRBV19 and TRBJ1-2, is as follows: DGGITQSPKYLFRKEGQNVTLSCEQNLNHDAMYWYRQDPGQGLRLIYYSQIVNDFQKGDIAEGYSVSREKKESFPLTVTSAQKNPTAFYLCASRGGGLNYGYTFGSGTRLTVV.